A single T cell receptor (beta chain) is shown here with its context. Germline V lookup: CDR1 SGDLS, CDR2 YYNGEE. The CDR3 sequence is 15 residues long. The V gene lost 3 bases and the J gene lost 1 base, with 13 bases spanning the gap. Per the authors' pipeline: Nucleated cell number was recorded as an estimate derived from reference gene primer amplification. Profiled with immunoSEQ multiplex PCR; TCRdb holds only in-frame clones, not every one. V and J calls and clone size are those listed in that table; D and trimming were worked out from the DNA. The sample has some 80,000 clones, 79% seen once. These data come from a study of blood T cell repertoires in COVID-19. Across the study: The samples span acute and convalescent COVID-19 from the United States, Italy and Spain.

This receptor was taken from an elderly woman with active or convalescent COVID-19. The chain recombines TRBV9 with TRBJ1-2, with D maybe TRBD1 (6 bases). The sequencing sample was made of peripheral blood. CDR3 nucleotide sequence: TGTGCCAGCAGCGCCGGGACATACCTTAACTATGGCTACACCTTC. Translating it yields CASSAGTYLNYGYTF.